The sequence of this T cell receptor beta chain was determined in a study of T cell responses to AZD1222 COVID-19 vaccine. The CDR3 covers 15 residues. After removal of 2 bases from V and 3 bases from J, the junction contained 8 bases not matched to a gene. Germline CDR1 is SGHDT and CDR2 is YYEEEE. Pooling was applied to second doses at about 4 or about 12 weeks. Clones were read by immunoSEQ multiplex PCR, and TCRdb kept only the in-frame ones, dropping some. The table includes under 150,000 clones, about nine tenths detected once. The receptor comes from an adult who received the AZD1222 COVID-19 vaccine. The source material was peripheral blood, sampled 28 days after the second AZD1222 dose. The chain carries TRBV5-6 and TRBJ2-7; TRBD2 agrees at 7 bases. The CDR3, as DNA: TGTGCCAGCAGCTTTGGCGGGAGTGGTAGCTACGAGCAGTACTTC. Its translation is CASSFGGSGSYEQYF.